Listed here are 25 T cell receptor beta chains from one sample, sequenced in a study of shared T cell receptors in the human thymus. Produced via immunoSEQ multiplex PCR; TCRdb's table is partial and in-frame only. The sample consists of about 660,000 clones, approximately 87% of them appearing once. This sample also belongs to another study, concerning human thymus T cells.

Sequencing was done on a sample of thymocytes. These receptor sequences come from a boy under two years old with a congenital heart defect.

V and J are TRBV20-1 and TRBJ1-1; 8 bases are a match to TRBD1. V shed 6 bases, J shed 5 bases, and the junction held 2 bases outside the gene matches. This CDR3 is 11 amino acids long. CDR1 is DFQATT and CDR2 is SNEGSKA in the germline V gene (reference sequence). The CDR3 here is CSARGQTEAFF. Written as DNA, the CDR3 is TGCAGTGCCAGGGGGCAGACTGAAGCTTTCTTT.

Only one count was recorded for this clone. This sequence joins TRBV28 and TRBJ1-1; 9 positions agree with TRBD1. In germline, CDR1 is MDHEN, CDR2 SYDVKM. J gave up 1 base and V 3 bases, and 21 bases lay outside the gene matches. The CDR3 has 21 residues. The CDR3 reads CASSFLPNLTGGLSGNTEAFF. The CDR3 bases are TGTGCCAGCAGTTTTCTCCCCAATCTAACAGGGGGCTTAAGCGGGAACACTGAAGCTTTCTTT. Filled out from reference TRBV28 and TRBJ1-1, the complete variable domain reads DVKVTQSSRYLVKRTGEKVFLECVQDMDHENMFWYRQDPGLGLRLIYFSYDVKMKEKGDIPEGYSVSREKKERFSLILESASTNQTSMYLCASSFLPNLTGGLSGNTEAFFGQGTRLTVV.

DNA for the CDR3: TGTGCCAGTGGCCGGGAGGCGGGACACTATGAAACGAACACTGAAGCTTTCTTT. Encoded protein: CASGREAGHYETNTEAFF. The rearrangement joins TRBV19 to TRBJ1-1, with D perhaps TRBD1 (6 bases). The CDR3 length is 18 residues. Per germline, CDR1 LNHDA and CDR2 SQIVND (reference sequence). V was shortened by 8 bases and J by 1 base, with 26 bases between the two germline ends.

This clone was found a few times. The CDR3 region has the DNA TGTGCCAGCAGTGGTAAGACAGGGGGTATGAACACTGAAGCTTTCTTT. Translating it yields CASSGKTGGMNTEAFF. The chain has TRBV25-1 and TRBJ1-1; 9 bases line up with TRBD1. The CDR3 is made up of 16 amino acids. Trimming took 4 bases from V and 0 from J; bases not matched to a gene: 6. Per the germline V gene, CDR1 is MGHDK and CDR2 is SYGVNS.

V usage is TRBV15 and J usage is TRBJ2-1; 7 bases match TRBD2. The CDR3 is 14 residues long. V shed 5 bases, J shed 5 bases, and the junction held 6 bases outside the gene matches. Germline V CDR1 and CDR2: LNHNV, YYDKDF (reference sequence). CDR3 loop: CATSGGREDNEQFF. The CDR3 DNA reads TGTGCCACCAGCGGCGGGAGAGAAGACAATGAGCAGTTCTTC.

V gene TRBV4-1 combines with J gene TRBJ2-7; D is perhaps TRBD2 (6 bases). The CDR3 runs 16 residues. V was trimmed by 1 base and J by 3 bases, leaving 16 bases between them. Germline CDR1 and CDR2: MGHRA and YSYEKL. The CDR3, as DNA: TGCGCCAGCAGCCAAGGGGGGGAGGAACCATGCTACGAGCAGTACTTC. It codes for CASSQGGEEPCYEQYF.

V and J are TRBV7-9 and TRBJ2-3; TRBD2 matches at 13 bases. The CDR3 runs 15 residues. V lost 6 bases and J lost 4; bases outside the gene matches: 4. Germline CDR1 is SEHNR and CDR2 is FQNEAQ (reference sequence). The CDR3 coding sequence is TGTGCCAGCAGACCCACTAGCGGGAGGGCAGATACGCAGTATTTT. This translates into CASRPTSGRADTQYF.

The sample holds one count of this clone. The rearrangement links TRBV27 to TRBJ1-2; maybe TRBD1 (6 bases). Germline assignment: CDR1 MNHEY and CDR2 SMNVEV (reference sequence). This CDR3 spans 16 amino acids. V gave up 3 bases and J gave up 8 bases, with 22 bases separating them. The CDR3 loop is CASSFYFIGQLEGYTF. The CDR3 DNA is TGTGCCAGCAGTTTCTATTTTATTGGACAGTTAGAGGGCTACACCTTC.

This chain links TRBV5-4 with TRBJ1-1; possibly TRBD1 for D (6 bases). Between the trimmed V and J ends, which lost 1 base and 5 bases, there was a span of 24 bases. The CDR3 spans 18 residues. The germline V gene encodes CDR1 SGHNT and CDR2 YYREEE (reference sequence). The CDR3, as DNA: TGTGCCAGCAGCTTGCTCGAATTGGGGGCACATGGGGGAACTGAAGCTTTCTTT. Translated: CASSLLELGAHGGTEAFF.

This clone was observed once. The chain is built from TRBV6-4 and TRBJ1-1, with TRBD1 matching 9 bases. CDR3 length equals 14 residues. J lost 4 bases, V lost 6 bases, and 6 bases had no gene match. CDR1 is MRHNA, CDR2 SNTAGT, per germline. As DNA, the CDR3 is TGTGCCAGCAGGGAAACAGGGGGCGGCACTGAAGCTTTCTTT. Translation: CASRETGGGTEAFF.

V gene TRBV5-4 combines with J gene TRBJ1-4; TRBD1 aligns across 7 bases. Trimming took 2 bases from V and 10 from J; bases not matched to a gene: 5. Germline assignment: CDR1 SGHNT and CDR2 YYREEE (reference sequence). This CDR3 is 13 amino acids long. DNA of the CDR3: TGTGCCAGCAGCTTAGGGGGCGCTGGAAAACTGTTTTTT. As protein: CASSLGGAGKLFF.

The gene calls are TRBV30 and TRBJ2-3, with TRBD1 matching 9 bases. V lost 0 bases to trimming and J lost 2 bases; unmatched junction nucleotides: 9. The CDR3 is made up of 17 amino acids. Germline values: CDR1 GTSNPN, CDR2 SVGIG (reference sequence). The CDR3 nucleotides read TGTGCCTGGAGTGTACCGGACAGGGGAAGCCCCACAGATACGCAGTATTTT. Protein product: CAWSVPDRGSPTDTQYF.

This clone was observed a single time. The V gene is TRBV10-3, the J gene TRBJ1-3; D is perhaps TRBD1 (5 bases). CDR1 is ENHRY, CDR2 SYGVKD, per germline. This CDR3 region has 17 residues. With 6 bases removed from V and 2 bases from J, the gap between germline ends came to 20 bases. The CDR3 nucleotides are TGTGCCATCAGCCGGGACTACCCCCCAGGCGCTGGAAACACCATATATTTT. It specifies CAISRDYPPGAGNTIYF.

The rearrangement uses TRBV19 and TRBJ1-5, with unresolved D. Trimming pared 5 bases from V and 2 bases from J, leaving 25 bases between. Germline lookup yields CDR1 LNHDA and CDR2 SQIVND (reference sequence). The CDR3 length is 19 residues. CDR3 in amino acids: CASSASQARGIEGNQPQHF. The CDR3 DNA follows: TGTGCCAGTAGTGCCTCCCAGGCTAGAGGGATAGAGGGCAATCAGCCCCAGCATTTT.

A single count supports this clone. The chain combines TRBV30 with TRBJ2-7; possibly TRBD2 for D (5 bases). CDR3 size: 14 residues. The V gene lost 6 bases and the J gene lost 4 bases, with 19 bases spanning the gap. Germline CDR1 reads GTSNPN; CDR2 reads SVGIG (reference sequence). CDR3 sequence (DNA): TGTGCCTGCCTTAGGTGGGAGTTTTCTTACGAGCAGTACTTC. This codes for CACLRWEFSYEQYF.

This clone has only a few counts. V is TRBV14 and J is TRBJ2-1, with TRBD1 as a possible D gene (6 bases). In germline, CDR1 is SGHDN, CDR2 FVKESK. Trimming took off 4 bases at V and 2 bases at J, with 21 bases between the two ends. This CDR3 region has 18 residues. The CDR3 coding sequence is TGTGCCAGCAGCCCCCTACTCAAAGGGGGAGCGACCTACAATGAGCAGTTCTTC. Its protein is CASSPLLKGGATYNEQFF.

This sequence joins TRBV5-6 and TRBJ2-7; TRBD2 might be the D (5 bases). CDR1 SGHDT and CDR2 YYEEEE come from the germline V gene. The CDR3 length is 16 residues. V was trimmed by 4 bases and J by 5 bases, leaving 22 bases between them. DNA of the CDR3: TGTGCCAGCAGCAGACTCCCGAGGGAGATCCTCCACGAGCAGTACTTC. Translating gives CASSRLPREILHEQYF.

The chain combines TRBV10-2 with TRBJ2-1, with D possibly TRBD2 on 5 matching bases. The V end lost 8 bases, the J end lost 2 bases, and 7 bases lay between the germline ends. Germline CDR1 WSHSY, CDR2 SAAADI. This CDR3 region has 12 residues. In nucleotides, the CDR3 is TGCGCCAGCGGGAGTCCCTACAATGAGCAGTTCTTC. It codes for CASGSPYNEQFF.

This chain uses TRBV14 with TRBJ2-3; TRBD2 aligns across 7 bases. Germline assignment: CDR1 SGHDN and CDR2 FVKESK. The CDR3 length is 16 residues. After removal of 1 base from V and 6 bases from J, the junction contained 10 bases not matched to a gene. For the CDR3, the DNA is TGTGCCAGCAGCCAAGCACGGGGGGTTCACGGGGATACGCAGTATTTT. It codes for CASSQARGVHGDTQYF.

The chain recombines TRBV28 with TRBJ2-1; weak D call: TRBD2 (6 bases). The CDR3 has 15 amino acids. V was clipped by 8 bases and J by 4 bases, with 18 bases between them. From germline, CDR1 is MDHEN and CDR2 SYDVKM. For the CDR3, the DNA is TGTGCCAGCCTCCGGCCGAGACTAGAGTACAATGAGCAGTTCTTC. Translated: CASLRPRLEYNEQFF. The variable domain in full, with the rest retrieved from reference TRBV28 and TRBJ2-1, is DVKVTQSSRYLVKRTGEKVFLECVQDMDHENMFWYRQDPGLGLRLIYFSYDVKMKEKGDIPEGYSVSREKKERFSLILESASTNQTSMYLCASLRPRLEYNEQFFGPGTRLTVL.

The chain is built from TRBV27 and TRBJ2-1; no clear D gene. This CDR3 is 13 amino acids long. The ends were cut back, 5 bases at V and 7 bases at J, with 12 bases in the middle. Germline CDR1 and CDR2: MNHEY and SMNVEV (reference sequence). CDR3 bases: TGTGCCAGCAGTCTCAGCGCAAGTAATGAGCAGTTCTTC. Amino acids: CASSLSASNEQFF.

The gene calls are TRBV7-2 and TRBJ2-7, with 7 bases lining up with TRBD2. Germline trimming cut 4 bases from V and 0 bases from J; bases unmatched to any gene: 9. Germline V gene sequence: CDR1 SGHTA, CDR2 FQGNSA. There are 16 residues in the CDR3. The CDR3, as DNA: TGTGCCAGCAGCTGTCGGGGGGATGCACTCTCCTACGAGCAGTACTTC. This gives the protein CASSCRGDALSYEQYF.

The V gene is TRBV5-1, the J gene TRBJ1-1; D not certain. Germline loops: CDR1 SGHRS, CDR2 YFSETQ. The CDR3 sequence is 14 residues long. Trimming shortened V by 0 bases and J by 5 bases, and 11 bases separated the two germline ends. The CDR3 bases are TGCGCCAGCAGCTTGGGACTTCGGGGAACTGAAGCTTTCTTT. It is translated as CASSLGLRGTEAFF.

This CDR3 is CASSAVGHATEQYF. The CDR3 DNA reads as TGTGCCAGCAGTGCTGTTGGACACGCAACCGAGCAGTACTTC. The chain joins TRBV6-1 to TRBJ2-7; maybe TRBD1 (5 bases). The V and J ends lost 4 bases and 6 bases respectively, with 16 bases between them. The CDR3 is made up of 14 amino acids. CDR1 MNHNS and CDR2 SASEGT come from the germline V gene.

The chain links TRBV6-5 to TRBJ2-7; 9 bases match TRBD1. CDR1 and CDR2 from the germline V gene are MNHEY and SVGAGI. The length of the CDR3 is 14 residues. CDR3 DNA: TGTGCGATAAACTGGACAGGGGAAACCTACGAGCAGTACTTC. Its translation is CAINWTGETYEQYF.